Listed below are T cell receptor beta chains from one sample, sequenced in a study of cytomegalovirus exposure and HLA in healthy donors. Assay: immunoSEQ multiplex PCR; the TCRdb copy retains only in-frame clones and omits some. The sample yields about 110,000 clones, around 85% seen once. The sequencing input was PBMCs. The receptors here all came from a woman aged 18-29 years in good health and CMV-seronegative. CDR3s include the opening cysteine and the closing phenylalanine or tryptophan.

>TRBJ2-7|TRBV10-1
CASSPNPGDGYEQYF
>TRBJ1-3|TRBV9
CASSEGNSGNTIYF
>TRBJ2-7|TRBV27
CASSRTGSHSYEQYF
>TRBJ1-1|TRBV25-1
CASSDPQGATEAFF
>TRBJ2-3|TRBV2
CASSGGQGWGDTQYF
>TRBJ2-2|TRBV5-1
CASSLGQGRPGELFF
>TRBJ2-2|TRBV7-3
CASSRGTGELFF
>TRBJ2-3|TRBV6-1
CASSEVLAGGTDTQYF
>TRBJ1-2|TRBV5-8
CASSLRANYGYTF
>TRBJ2-2|TRBV6-4
CASSAITGGGTGELFF
>TRBJ2-7|TRBV6-6
CASSYSARGSYEQYF
>TRBJ1-5|TRBV19
CASSIRANQPQHF
>TRBJ1-6|TRBV18
CASSDFTGGGALHF
>TRBJ1-6|TRBV11-2
CASSFGVMNSPLHF
>TRBJ2-7|TRBV25-1
CATITSGRTYEQYF
>TRBJ1-3|TRBV30
CAWSGQGIRRNTIYF
>TRBJ2-7|TRBV10-3
CAISGDRTYEQYF
>TRBJ2-5|TRBV25-1
CASSDRGTQYF
>TRBJ2-3|TRBV29-1
CSVHARQGMDTQYF
>TRBJ2-1|TRBV20-1
CSATDGDEQFF
>TRBJ2-7|TRBV6-5
CASSSDRVEQYF
>TRBJ2-7|TRBV6-1
CASSAQNYEQYF
>TRBJ2-3|TRBV6-1
CASSELARTQYF
>TRBJ2-1|TRBV7-9
CASSLVRFKNEQFF
>TRBJ2-2|TRBV7-6
CASSLGVTSTGELFF
>TRBJ1-1|TRBV7-9
CASSLEGAAEAFF
>TRBJ2-3|TRBV11-2
CASSPYTPIRLAGTDTQYF
>TRBJ2-7|TRBV29-1
CSVELTGAYEQYF
>TRBJ1-1|TRBV7-8
CASSGYSTGNTEAFF
>TRBJ2-1|TRBV28
CASSLGGPYNEQFF
>TRBJ1-2|TRBV30
CAWSYQDYGYTF
>TRBJ1-2|TRBV30
CAWSTGGPYGYTF
>TRBJ2-7|TRBV4-1
CASSQIGDEQYF
>TRBJ1-6|TRBV25-1
CASSEGGSSDNSPLHF
>TRBJ1-4|TRBV2
CASLREKLFF
>TRBJ1-4|TRBV2
CASVIRHSWEKLFF
>TRBJ2-7|TRBV6-1
CASSLGQGVSHEQYF
>TRBJ1-3|TRBV6-1
CASSEVGGGNTIYF
>TRBJ2-2|TRBV5-1
CASSFHGELFF
>TRBJ2-7|TRBV7-9
CATRGGAGGESEQYF
>TRBJ1-2|TRBV5-6
CASSLLGAAGYGYTF
>TRBJ1-3|TRBV5-1
CASRPKPGDGNTIYF
>TRBJ2-7|TRBV6-1
CASSEGHSAGYEQYF
>TRBJ2-7|TRBV18
CASSPPGYSEQYF
>TRBJ1-1|TRBV6-1
CASSLQLTEAFF
>TRBJ1-2|TRBV6-1
CASQTGTVRGGYTF
>TRBJ2-4|TRBV5-1
CASSPDSFSIKNIQYF
>TRBJ2-2|TRBV5-6
CASSYIGGELFF
>TRBJ1-1|TRBV14
CASSQETRLNTEAFF
>TRBJ1-2|TRBV11-2
CASRSGQSDYGYTF
>TRBJ1-3|TRBV5-1
CASSQQGDTGNTIYF
>TRBJ2-3|TRBV9
CASSVAQFTDTQYF
>TRBJ2-7|TRBV4-1
CASSQDRGDGNYEQYF